Following are 16 T cell receptor beta chains from one sample sequenced in a study of shared clonotypes between healthy human individuals. Method: immunoSEQ multiplex PCR; TCRdb's copy keeps in-frame clones and lacks some. The table has 600,000 to 800,000 clones, about two thirds seen once. Specimen: memory CD4+ T cells sorted from blood. Subset: CD45RA-negative fraction. The receptors originated from a woman aged 25 to 39 in good health.

This clone was seen once. The V gene is TRBV4-1, the J gene TRBJ2-1; TRBD1 matches 8 bases. The junction had 7 bases not matched to a gene; V was cut back by 4 bases and J by 2 bases. Germline lookup yields CDR1 MGHRA and CDR2 YSYEKL. The CDR3 covers 16 residues. CDR3 DNA sequence: TGCGCCAGCAGCCGGACAGGGAAGCACCCCTACAATGAGCAGTTCTTC. Its translation is CASSRTGKHPYNEQFF.

This clone was detected only a few times. The sample contains more than one DNA sequence encoding this CDR3. The genes are TRBV5-1 and TRBJ2-5; possibly TRBD2 for D (6 bases). Trimming shortened V by 1 base and J by 4 bases, and 11 bases separated the two germline ends. Germline V gene data show CDR1 as SGHRS and CDR2 as YFSETQ. The CDR3 length is 14 residues. The DNA of the CDR3 is TGCGCCAGCAGCTTGCTGCGGGGTCGAGAGACCCAGTACTTC. It encodes CASSLLRGRETQYF.

This chain joins TRBV7-2 and TRBJ1-1; tentatively, D is TRBD1 (6 bases). Trimming shortened V by 5 bases and J by 1 base, and 8 bases separated the two germline ends. This CDR3 has 13 amino acids. Germline V gene lookup returns CDR1 SGHTA and CDR2 FQGNSA. In DNA form, the CDR3 reads TGTGCCAGCAGCATACAGGGGAACACTGAAGCTTTCTTT. This translates into CASSIQGNTEAFF.

The V call is TRBV18, the J call TRBJ2-1; D possibly matches TRBD1 or TRBD2 (6 bases each). Germline loops: CDR1 KGHSH, CDR2 LQKENI. Deletions cut 5 bases from V and 5 bases from J, with 16 bases between. The CDR3 extends over 15 amino acids. DNA for the CDR3: TGTGCCAGCTCAGGGACTCCTACAGGGCACAATGAGCAGTTCTTC. Translated, it gives CASSGTPTGHNEQFF.

The gene calls are TRBV28 and TRBJ2-7; a weak D match, TRBD2 (6 bases). Germline V gives CDR1 MDHEN, CDR2 SYDVKM. The CDR3 contains 14 residues. Trimming cost V 4 bases and J 6 bases, with 16 bases left between them. DNA for the CDR3: TGTGCCAGCAGTTCCCCCCCTGCGGGGCCCGAGCAGTACTTC. This translates into CASSSPPAGPEQYF.

The chain is built from TRBV14 and TRBJ1-5; D unclear. Germline V gives CDR1 SGHDN, CDR2 FVKESK. V was shortened by 1 base and J by 4 bases, with 8 bases between the two germline ends. The CDR3 is 14 residues long. The CDR3 coding sequence is TGTGCCAGCAGCCAAGTAAGAGGGAATCAGCCCCAGCATTTT. Amino acids: CASSQVRGNQPQHF.

This clone turned up a few times. J is TRBJ1-5 and V is TRBV2; D gene unclear. The V end was cut by 4 bases, the J end by 7 bases, with 11 bases between. The germline gives CDR1 SNHLY, CDR2 FYNNEI. The CDR3 extends over 13 amino acids. The CDR3 bases are TGTGCCAGCAGTGTCTTGAGCTTCCAGCCCCAGCATTTT. It yields the protein CASSVLSFQPQHF.

J is TRBJ1-2 and V is TRBV19, with 7 bases that match TRBD1. CDR1 is LNHDA, CDR2 SQIVND, per germline (reference sequence). V was clipped by 1 base and J by 2 bases; unmatched bases: 4. The CDR3 length is 15 residues. The CDR3 coding sequence is TGTGCCAGTAGTATAGCTCCAGGGGGAAACTATGGCTACACCTTC. Amino acids: CASSIAPGGNYGYTF.

Of note for this clone: The identical CDR3 is also encoded by other nucleotide sequences in the sample. V is TRBV2 and J is TRBJ1-2; tentatively, D is TRBD1 (5 bases). Trimming removed 4 bases from V and 0 bases from J, with 9 bases in between. The CDR3 runs 14 residues. The germline V gene encodes CDR1 SNHLY and CDR2 FYNNEI. This chain's CDR3 is CASSARGSNYGYTF. In nucleotides, the CDR3 is TGTGCCAGCAGTGCCCGGGGCTCTAACTATGGCTACACCTTC.

The chain uses TRBV30 and TRBJ2-2; TRBD1 matches 10 bases. Trimming cost V 1 base and J 7 bases; bases outside gene matches: 6. This CDR3 is built from 15 residues. Germline-derived CDR1 and CDR2 are GTSNPN and SVGIG (reference sequence). The DNA for the CDR3 is TGTGCCTGGAGTGGGGACAGGGGTTCAAACGGGGAGCTGTTTTTT. Protein product: CAWSGDRGSNGELFF.

The chain has TRBV28 and TRBJ2-3; D remains ambiguous. Per germline, CDR1 MDHEN and CDR2 SYDVKM. Trimming stripped 5 bases from V and 2 bases from J, with 11 bases between. This CDR3 comprises 14 residues. The CDR3 sequence is CASSPAAFTDTQYF. The CDR3, as DNA: TGTGCCAGCAGTCCAGCTGCATTCACAGATACGCAGTATTTT.

The CDR3 bases are TGTGCCAGCAGTTTAGGGGTCTGGCAGTTCTTC. It translates to CASSLGVWQFF. The J gene is TRBJ2-1, the V gene TRBV25-1, with D possibly being TRBD1 (5 bases). The V end lost 5 bases, the J end lost 12 bases, and 11 bases lay between the germline ends. This CDR3 comprises 11 residues. CDR1 MGHDK and CDR2 SYGVNS come from the germline V gene.

The chain links TRBV18 to TRBJ1-5, with a tentative D call TRBD1 (5 bases). The V end lost 5 bases, the J end lost 3 bases, and 11 bases lay between the germline ends. The CDR3 is 14 residues long. The V gene's germline CDR1 is KGHSH and CDR2 LQKENI. CDR3 coding DNA: TGTGCCAGCTCAGTCGCGGGGCCCAATCAGCCCCAGCATTTT. It is translated as CASSVAGPNQPQHF.

The chain recombines TRBV7-2 with TRBJ2-6; D not certain. This CDR3 has 14 residues. CDR1 and CDR2 (germline): SGHTA, FQGNSA. Trimming left V 6 bases short and J 2 bases short, with 8 bases between. The CDR3 loop reads CASRPRTGANVLTF. The CDR3 DNA reads TGTGCCAGCAGGCCTAGGACTGGGGCCAACGTCCTGACTTTC. Full variable domain (rest looked up from reference TRBV7-2 and TRBJ2-6): GAGVSQSPSNKVTEKGKDVELRCDPISGHTALYWYRQSLGQGLEFLIYFQGNSAPDKSGLPSDRFSAERTGGSVSTLTIQRTQQEDSAVYLCASRPRTGANVLTFGAGSRLTVL.

V and J are TRBV9 and TRBJ2-5; 12 bases align to TRBD2. CDR1 is SGDLS and CDR2 is YYNGEE in the germline V gene. The junction had 4 bases not matched to a gene; V was cut back by 0 bases and J by 4 bases. The CDR3 extends over 16 amino acids. CDR3 loop: CASSVGLAGVGETQYF. DNA of the CDR3: TGTGCCAGCAGCGTAGGACTAGCGGGAGTTGGAGAGACCCAGTACTTC.

The CDR3 sequence: CSARRGAGETQYF. The CDR3, as DNA: TGCAGCGCTCGCAGGGGAGCGGGAGAGACCCAGTACTTC. The chain carries TRBV29-1 and TRBJ2-5, with D tentatively TRBD1 or TRBD2 (6 bases each). The V gene lost 7 bases and the J gene lost 4 bases, with 16 bases spanning the gap. The CDR3 covers 13 residues. Germline V gene lookup returns CDR1 SQVTM and CDR2 ANQGSEA.